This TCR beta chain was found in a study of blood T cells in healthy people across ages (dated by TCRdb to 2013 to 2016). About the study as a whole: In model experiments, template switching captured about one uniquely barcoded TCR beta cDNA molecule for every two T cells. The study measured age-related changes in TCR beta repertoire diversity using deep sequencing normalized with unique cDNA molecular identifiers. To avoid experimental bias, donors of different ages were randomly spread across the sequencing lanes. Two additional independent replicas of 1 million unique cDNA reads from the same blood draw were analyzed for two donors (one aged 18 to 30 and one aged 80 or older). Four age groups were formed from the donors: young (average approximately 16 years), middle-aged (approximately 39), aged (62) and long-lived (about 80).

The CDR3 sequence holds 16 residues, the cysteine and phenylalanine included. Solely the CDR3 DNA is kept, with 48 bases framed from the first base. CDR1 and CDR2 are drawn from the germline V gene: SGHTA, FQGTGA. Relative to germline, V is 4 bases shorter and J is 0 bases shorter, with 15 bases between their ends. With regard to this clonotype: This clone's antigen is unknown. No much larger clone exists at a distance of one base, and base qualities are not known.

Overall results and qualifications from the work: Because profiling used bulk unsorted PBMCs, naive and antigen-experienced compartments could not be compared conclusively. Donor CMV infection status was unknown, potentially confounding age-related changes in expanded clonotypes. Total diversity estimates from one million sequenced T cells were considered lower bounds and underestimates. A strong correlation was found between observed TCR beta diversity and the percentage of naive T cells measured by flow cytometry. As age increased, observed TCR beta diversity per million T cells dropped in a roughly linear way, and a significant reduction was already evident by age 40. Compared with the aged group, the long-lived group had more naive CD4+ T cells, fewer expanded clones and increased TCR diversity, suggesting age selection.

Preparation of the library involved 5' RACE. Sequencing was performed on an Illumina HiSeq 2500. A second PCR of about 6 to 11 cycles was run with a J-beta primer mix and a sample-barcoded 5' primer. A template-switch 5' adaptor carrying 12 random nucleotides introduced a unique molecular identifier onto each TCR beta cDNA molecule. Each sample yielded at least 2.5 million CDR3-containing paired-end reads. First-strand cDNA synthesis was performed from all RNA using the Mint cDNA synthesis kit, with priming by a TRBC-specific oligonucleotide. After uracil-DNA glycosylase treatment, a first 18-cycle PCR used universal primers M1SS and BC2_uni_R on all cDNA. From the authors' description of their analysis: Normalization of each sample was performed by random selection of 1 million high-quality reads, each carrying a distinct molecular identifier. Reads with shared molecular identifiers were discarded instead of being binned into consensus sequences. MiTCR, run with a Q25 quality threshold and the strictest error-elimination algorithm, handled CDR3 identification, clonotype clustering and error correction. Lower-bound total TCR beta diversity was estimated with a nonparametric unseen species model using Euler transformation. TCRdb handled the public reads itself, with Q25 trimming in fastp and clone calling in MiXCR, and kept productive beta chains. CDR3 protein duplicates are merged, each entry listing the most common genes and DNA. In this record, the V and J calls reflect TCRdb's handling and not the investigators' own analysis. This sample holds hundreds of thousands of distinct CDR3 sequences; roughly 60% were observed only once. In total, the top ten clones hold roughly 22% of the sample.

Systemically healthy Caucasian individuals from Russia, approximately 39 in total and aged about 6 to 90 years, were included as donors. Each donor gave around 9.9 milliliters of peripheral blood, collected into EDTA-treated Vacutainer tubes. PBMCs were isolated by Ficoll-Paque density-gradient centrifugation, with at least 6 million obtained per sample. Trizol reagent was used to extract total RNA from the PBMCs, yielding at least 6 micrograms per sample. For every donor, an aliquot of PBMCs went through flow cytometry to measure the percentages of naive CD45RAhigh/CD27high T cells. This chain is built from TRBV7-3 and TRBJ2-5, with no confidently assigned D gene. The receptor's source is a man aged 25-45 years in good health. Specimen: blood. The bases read TGTGCCAGCAGCTCCAAAAGGCGCCTGTACCAAGAGACCCAGTACTTC. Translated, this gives CASSSKRRLYQETQYF.